This T cell receptor (beta chain) appears in the sequencing data of a study of siplizumab effects on memory and regulatory T cells. Study observations and caveats: Memory T cells appeared less diverse than naive cells, which seemed to contribute substantially to alloresponse. Mappable CD4+ clones that were alloreactive averaged 68.8% Treg-derived with siplizumab versus around 30% in controls.

The CDR3 has 16 amino acids. Per the germline V gene, CDR1 is SGHRS and CDR2 is YFSETQ. Trimming cost V 4 bases and J 0 bases, with 15 bases left between them. Data came from immunoSEQ multiplex PCR; TCRdb stores just in-frame clones and leaves some out. The data show some 41,000 clones, roughly 90% seen once. This clone appeared a single time. Its antigen is still unknown. The sample was naive CD4+ T cells sorted from blood. This TCR derives from a human donor in good health. The chain carries TRBV5-1 and TRBJ2-3, with a weak D call TRBD2 (5 bases). The CDR3 DNA sequence: TGCGCCAGCAGCCGAGGATCCAGGACTAGCACAGATACGCAGTATTTT. Encoded protein: CASSRGSRTSTDTQYF.